This note documents a single T cell receptor beta chain sequence. This clonotype was detected many times. Its specific antigen is unknown. Per-base qualities were not stored, and no clone one base away is much larger. Hyperthyroidism patients were newly diagnosed, with disease duration under 2 months, and aged 18 to 65 years. Exclusion was applied to patients with uncontrolled infections, other autoimmune diseases, pregnancy or lactation. Diagnoses were based on clinical symptoms, serum thyroxine and TRAb, thyroid ultrasound and orbital computed tomography. For progressor patients, blood was drawn at the first diagnosis of hyperthyroidism, before any ophthalmopathy symptoms had appeared. Ficoll-Paque density gradient centrifugation was used to isolate PBMCs from 10 ml of fresh peripheral blood. Progressor patients were defined as those initially diagnosed with Graves' hyperthyroidism in whom ophthalmopathy developed during follow-up. Total RNA was extracted using Trizol reagent, and RNA quality was assessed on an Agilent 2100 Bioanalyzer.

The TCR beta CDR3 regions were amplified from the RNA transcripts. The TCR CDR3 was subjected to a first round of RT-PCR using the HTBI primer set and the Qiagen OneStep RT-PCR kit. A second multiplex PCR round built the libraries, followed by size selection and purification. The libraries were sequenced on an Illumina HiSeq2000 using paired-end 100 bp reads. The paper's processing steps were these. Raw data were processed with SOAPnuke, discarding reads with adapters, uncalled bases, mean Phred below 15, or no exact constant-primer or identifier match. High-quality paired reads were merged using COPE v1.2.5, and each unique nucleotide sequence was defined as a clonotype. Clonotypes were aligned to IMGT TRBV, TRBD and TRBJ reference segments using MiTCR v1.1. The analysis was restricted to V-J combinations with a frequency above 0.0001, which together covered about 99% of the repertoires. A TCS score was defined as the ratio between F50 (clonal expansion) and ExV (chaos), using BLOSUM62-based TCRdist between CDR3 peptides within each V-J. Welch's t-statistics and random forest reduced fewer than 550 V-J features to about 12, which were used in a naive Bayes classifier (R e1071). TCRdb itself trimmed the public reads at Q25 with fastp, ran MiXCR and retained productive beta chains. Every entry covers one CDR3 protein and lists the most common genes and DNA from its rows. None of the V and J calls come from the authors' own analysis; TCRdb made them. This sample has 600,000 to 850,000 distinct CDR3 sequences in its table, and roughly 20% of those were observed once. The biggest ten clones account for 15% to 20% of the sample.

This entry comes from a study of T cells in Graves' hyperthyroidism and ophthalmopathy (dated by TCRdb to about 2019). Study-wide context: Peripheral blood samples were taken at initial diagnosis, before any treatment was given. A discovery cohort of around 98 patients, roughly 45 with Graves' ophthalmopathy and 55 to 60 with stable Graves' hyperthyroidism, was used to find distinguishing TCR V-J signatures. Following sampling, methimazole starting at 30 mg daily was given to hyperthyroidism patients, and high-dose intravenous methylprednisolone was given to ophthalmopathy patients. The study also compared thyroid tissue and blood T-cell repertoires from several Graves' hyperthyroidism patients. The roughly 100 discovery patients were divided at random into training and test sets in a 7:3 ratio. TCR Vbeta CDR3 sequencing of roughly 140 peripheral blood samples (around 45 ophthalmopathy, 75 hyperthyroidism and approximately 17 progressor patients) is reported in the paper. An independent validation cohort of around 19 hyperthyroidism patients and over 15 patients who later progressed to ophthalmopathy tested prospective prediction of ophthalmopathy.

General study outcomes and caveats: In cross-validation, a model built on a 13 V-J signature told ophthalmopathy apart from stable hyperthyroidism with over 85% sensitivity and approximately 81% specificity, and in testing the same model reached 80%/75%. Sample size was not statistically predetermined, and investigators were not blinded to group allocation. In validation, the model predicted progression to ophthalmopathy a median of approximately 6.6 months before onset, with over 60% sensitivity and roughly 79% specificity. Most expanded thyroid clonotypes (frequency above 0.001) were also found in blood, which suggests that blood repertoires may mirror thyroid immune responses.

The CDR3 covers 19 residues, taking in both the cysteine and the phenylalanine. The retained sequence is limited to the CDR3, 57 bases, with the frame set at the first base. Here V drops 3 bases and J drops 1 base, and the junction holds 14 bases not matched to any gene. In the germline V gene (reference sequence), CDR1 corresponds to MNHEY and CDR2 to SMNVEV. Recombination joined TRBV27 with TRBJ1-5, with TRBD1 identical over 8 junction bases. The TCR comes from a woman aged 45 to 65 with Graves' hyperthyroidism that later progressed to Graves' ophthalmopathy. Sequencing input: blood. CDR3 loop: CASSFWTGSGSPSNQPQHF. The DNA sequence follows: TGTGCCAGCAGTTTTTGGACAGGGAGTGGGTCTCCCAGCAATCAGCCCCAGCATTTT.